Described below is a single TCR beta chain sequence and its context. The target antigen is unknown. This specimen comes from a study of CXCR3-negative and CXCR3-positive naive CD8 T cells. Notes on the study in general: Comparably high diversity was seen in both naive subsets, and much lower diversity in memory CD8+ cells. Naive cells positive for CXCR3 carried more hydrophobic TRB CDR3s than CXCR3-negative ones.

The germline V gene has CDR1 MNHEY and CDR2 SVGAGI. The CDR3 totals 13 residues. The study made its TRB cDNA libraries by 5' RACE, adding UMI labels. TCRdb re-called the 5' RACE reads and gives one entry per CDR3 protein, without DNA. The repertoire shows some 140,000 distinct CDR3 sequences; the top ten hold 0.45% to 0.55%. The V and J genes are TRBV6-5 and TRBJ2-5. The specimen sequenced was naive CXCR3+ CD8+ T cells from blood. The sample's subset: CD45RO-CCR7+CD27+CD95- naive CD8+ T cells expressing CXCR3 (TNR3+). The receptor was isolated from a human donor in good health. Some clones in this sample may be carry-over from other donors' samples. The CDR3 here is CASSRTEQETQYF.